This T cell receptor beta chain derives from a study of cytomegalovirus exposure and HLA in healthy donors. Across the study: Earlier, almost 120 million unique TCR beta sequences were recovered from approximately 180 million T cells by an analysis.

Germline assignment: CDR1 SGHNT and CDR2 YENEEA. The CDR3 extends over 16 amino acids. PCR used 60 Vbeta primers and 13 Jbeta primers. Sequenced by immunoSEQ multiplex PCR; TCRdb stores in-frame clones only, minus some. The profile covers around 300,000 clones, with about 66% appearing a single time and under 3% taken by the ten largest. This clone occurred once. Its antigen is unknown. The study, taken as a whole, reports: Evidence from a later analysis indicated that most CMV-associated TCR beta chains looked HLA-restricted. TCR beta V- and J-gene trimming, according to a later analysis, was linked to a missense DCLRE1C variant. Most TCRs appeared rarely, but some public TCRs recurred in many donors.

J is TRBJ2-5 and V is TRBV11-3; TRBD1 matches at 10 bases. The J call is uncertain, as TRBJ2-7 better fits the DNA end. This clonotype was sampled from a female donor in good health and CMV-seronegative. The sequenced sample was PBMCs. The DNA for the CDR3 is TGTGCCAGCAGCATTGACAGGGGGCAACTCTCCTACGAGCAGTACTTC. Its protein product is CASSIDRGQLSYEQYF.